This T cell receptor beta chain was sequenced during a study of human T cells and chemical hapten exposure. Study context: There were per-sample TCR yield variations, arising mainly from small pooled library volume differences.

Stated time point: patch test 2, 6 weeks after DPC sensitization. Treatment: therapeutic diphenylcyclopropenone sensitization with weekly scalp DPC. The drawing of blood occurred before each patch test was applied. As to this clonotype: Its matching antigen is unknown.

This CDR3 comprises 14 residues. Trimming removed 6 bases at V and 0 bases at J, with 6 bases between. Notes on the study in general: DPC sensitization left the count of TCRs above 1 in 1000 unchanged.

Individual cDNA molecules in this library carried unique molecular identifiers. TCRdb re-called the RACE reads through MiXCR, storing one row per CDR3 protein. The sample includes about 42,000 distinct CDR3 sequences, about 8.9% seen only once; the top ten take over 12%. The chain links TRBV12-3 or TRBV12-4 to TRBJ1-6; no clear D. The sequence was collected from a woman aged 35 to 49 with alopecia areata. Some clones in this sample may be carry-over from other donors' samples. The sample here was whole blood, taken in connection with sensitization to the hapten diphenylcyclopropenone (DPC). CDR3 bases: TGTGCCAGCAGGTCCCTCTCCTATAATTCACCCCTCCACTTT. It specifies CASRSLSYNSPLHF.